This T cell receptor (beta chain) is from a study of identical twins (dated by TCRdb to 2015 to 2016). At the level of the whole study: To test whether fetal clonotypes persist, the study used deep sequencing on TCR alpha and beta repertoires from monozygotic twins, unrelated adults of various ages, and cord blood. To rule out contamination, the twin experiments were replicated at different times with different library preparation protocols. What the work shows at the level of the full study, not this receptor alone: Compared with coincidental sharing between unrelated individuals, out-of-frame TCR alpha sequences shared between twins showed an excess of sequences with low generation probability. Invariant T cells such as MAIT and iNKT could partly confound zero-insertion analyses, although diverse VJ usage argued against such confounding for most clonotypes. Fewer insertions were carried by abundant cord blood beta clonotypes; a weaker similar trend was observed in young adult naive repertoires, while no such trend was observed in memory repertoires. Out-of-frame TCR alpha sharing in monozygotic twins was systematically underestimated by recombination models, whereas sharing between unrelated individuals was in agreement with the recombination models. Because the same donors could not be followed over many years, conclusions were based on cross-sectional statistical analysis. A weaker excess of twin sharing was found in beta out-of-frame sequences because the signal-to-noise ratio was lowered by fewer shared sequences.

All donors were healthy Caucasians. The twin cohort comprised three pairs of female monozygotic twins, all aged roughly 18 to 29 years. Peripheral blood mononuclear cells were used as the source from which RNA for TCR libraries was isolated. As encoded in the germline V gene (reference sequence), CDR1 is SEHNR while CDR2 is FQNEAQ. The CDR3 measures 15 amino acids from cysteine to phenylalanine. Kept here is only the CDR3 DNA, which spans 45 bases and is read in frame from base 1. The V end loses 5 bases and the J end loses 8 bases, and a stretch of 18 bases separates them. A word on this clonotype: Its target antigen remains unknown. No base quality information exists; no much larger clone differs at one position.

The protocol used for the library was 5' RACE. For sequencing, an Illumina HiSeq 2000 was employed. Template switching introduced a universal primer binding site; the final cDNA contained a unique molecular identifier, enabling accurate counting of TCR cDNA molecules. Specific primers in the conserved constant-segment region were used to synthesize first-strand cDNA for the TCR alpha and beta chains. To control for contamination, each cDNA library was double barcoded with a SMART-Mk sample barcode plus Illumina barcodes. Two successive PCR steps introduced TruSeq adapter sequences along with Illumina sample barcodes. TCR alpha and beta cDNA libraries were sequenced on the Illumina HiSeq platform with custom primers. For the original study's pipeline: Raw reads were processed with MiGEC to extract unique molecular identifiers, and MiXCR was used to determine CDR3 positions. Recombination models were inferred per individual with the repgenHMM and IGoR tools using an EM algorithm. Shared clonotype analysis was performed with the tcR package in R, normalizing sharing by the product of cloneset sizes. Out-of-frame nonproductive sequences were analyzed to study raw recombination free of thymic and clonal selection effects. Using fastp trimming at Q25 and MiXCR clonotype assembly, TCRdb reanalyzed the public sequencing data and kept in-frame beta chains. Rows with one shared CDR3 protein collapse into an entry with the most common genes and DNA. The authors' filters were not applied to this entry. The sample records around 960,000 distinct CDR3 sequences, roughly 12% of which are singletons. The ten top clones hold under 2% of the sample.

These data also featured in a second study, about yellow fever vaccine responses in identical twins. As described in the second report: According to the authors, in identical twins the way T cells responded to vaccination appeared partly convergent and partly personalized. Focusing on identical twins, the study followed the T cell clones that responded to the vaccine, and did so with precision.

The clonotype was recovered from a woman under 30 in good health. The sequencing input was PBMCs. The chain employs TRBV7-9 and TRBJ2-2; D gene: possibly TRBD1, on 5 matching bases. The CDR3 protein sequence reads: CASSPTNSKGGELFF. The DNA sequence is given as TGTGCCAGCAGCCCGACGAACAGTAAGGGGGGGGAGCTGTTTTTT. Beyond the CDR3, the reference TRBV7-9 and TRBJ2-2 genes provide the residues; the full variable domain reads: DTGVSQNPRHKITKRGQNVTFRCDPISEHNRLYWYRQTLGQGPEFLTYFQNEAQLEKSRLLSDRFSAERPKGSFSTLEIQRTEQGDSAMYLCASSPTNSKGGELFFGEGSRLTVL.